This TCR beta chain was documented in a study of response to subunit inactivated influenza vaccine. This clonotype was seen only a few times. TCRdb fed the RT-PCR reads into MiXCR, producing one record per CDR3 protein. In the table there are hundreds of thousands of distinct CDR3 sequences, 6.5% to 8% of which are singletons. CDR3 length equals 17 residues. Per the germline V gene, CDR1 is SNHLY and CDR2 is FYNNEI. V was clipped by 6 bases and J by 4 bases, with 22 bases between them. The clonotype originates from a man aged 50 to 75 who received an inactivated influenza vaccine. The chain recombines TRBV2 with TRBJ1-3; maybe TRBD1 (5 bases). Sequencing was performed on PBMCs from blood, taken 23 months after vaccination. Written as DNA, the CDR3 is TGTGCCAGCAGAAACACTGGTGAGGGGCCGACGGGAAACACCATATATTTT. This encodes CASRNTGEGPTGNTIYF.